These 22 T cell receptor beta chains share one sample of origin, sequenced in a study of CD8+ T cells in alopecia areata. Investigators isolated RNA and reverse transcribed it into cDNA to act as the sequencing template. Data came from immunoSEQ multiplex PCR; TCRdb stores just in-frame clones and leaves some out. The table records around 140,000 clones, roughly 50% of them present only once. Sequences were obtained from CD4+ T cells sorted from blood. The receptors come from a human donor with alopecia areata.

This clone has a handful of counts. This sequence joins TRBV29-1 and TRBJ2-2; D unclear. The length of the CDR3 is 14 residues. CDR1 is SQVTM, CDR2 ANQGSEA, per germline. Trimming removed 5 bases at V and 3 bases at J, with 13 bases between. This CDR3 reads CSVLWSGYTGELFF. The CDR3 nucleotides are TGCAGCGTTTTGTGGTCCGGCTACACCGGGGAGCTGTTTTTT.

This clone has more than one count but fewer than ten. This rearrangement joins TRBV7-9 to TRBJ2-7, with 9 bases fitting TRBD1. Germline V gene sequence: CDR1 SEHNR, CDR2 FQNEAQ (reference sequence). Trimming took 5 bases from V and 9 from J; bases not matched to a gene: 14. This CDR3 has 15 residues. DNA for the CDR3: TGTGCCAGCAGCGGCCCGGGACAGGGCCAACCTTGGCAGTACTTC. This codes for CASSGPGQGQPWQYF.

The genes are TRBV28 and TRBJ1-2, with D hard to call. The V end lost 3 bases, the J end lost 4 bases, and 6 bases lay between the germline ends. The CDR3 covers 12 residues. The germline V gene has CDR1 MDHEN and CDR2 SYDVKM. The CDR3, as DNA: TGTGCCAGCAGTTTGGCAGGCTATGGCTACACCTTC. As protein: CASSLAGYGYTF.

The rearrangement joins TRBV4-2 to TRBJ2-3; 15 bases fit TRBD2. CDR3 length equals 20 residues. The germline CDR1 and CDR2 sequences are LGHNA and YNFKEQ. Trimming cost V 1 base and J 2 bases; bases outside gene matches: 10. CDR3 coding DNA: TGTGCCAGCAGCCAAGCCGGGACTAGCGGGAGGCGGGGATACACAGATACGCAGTATTTT. It encodes CASSQAGTSGRRGYTDTQYF.

This clone was observed a few times. J is TRBJ2-1 and V is TRBV7-2; D is possibly TRBD2 (6 bases). CDR1 and CDR2 from the germline V gene are SGHTA and FQGNSA. Between the trimmed V and J ends, which lost 5 bases and 3 bases, there was a span of 17 bases. The CDR3 is made up of 16 amino acids. In DNA, the CDR3 is TGTGCCAGCAGCGAAGAGATGGCGGGGTACTACAATGAGCAGTTCTTC. Its protein is CASSEEMAGYYNEQFF.

This clone was found a few times. The CDR3 DNA is TGTGCCAGCGGGGTGGGGAATGAGCAGTTCTTC. Residues: CASGVGNEQFF. The chain carries TRBV25-1 and TRBJ2-1; no reliable D call. Germline V gene data show CDR1 as MGHDK and CDR2 as SYGVNS. The germline V and J ends were trimmed by 8 bases and 7 bases, with 9 bases remaining between them. The CDR3 contains 11 residues.

CDR3: CASSVAGVYNEQFF. The DNA of the CDR3 is TGCGCCAGCAGTGTAGCGGGAGTATACAATGAGCAGTTCTTC. The chain combines TRBV5-1 with TRBJ2-1, with 9 bases aligning to TRBD2. V was pared by 5 bases and J by 4 bases, with 4 bases of the junction left unmatched. Germline V gene sequence: CDR1 SGHRS, CDR2 YFSETQ. The CDR3 has 14 residues.

This clone has more than one count but fewer than ten. CDR3 DNA sequence: TGTGCCAGTAGTATAGCCGTCGGGGGGCGCCAAAGCTCTGGGGCCAACGTCCTGACTTTC. Protein sequence: CASSIAVGGRQSSGANVLTF. The rearrangement joins TRBV19 to TRBJ2-6, with D possibly TRBD2 on 7 matching bases. V was trimmed by 1 base and J by 0 bases, leaving 19 bases between them. The germline gives CDR1 LNHDA, CDR2 SQIVND (reference sequence). The length of the CDR3 is 20 residues.

In this sample, this clone turned up a few times. The rearrangement links TRBV10-3 to TRBJ2-1, with a possible D match to TRBD2 (5 bases). The CDR3 length is 14 residues. Germline CDR1 reads ENHRY; CDR2 reads SYGVKD. V was shortened by 5 bases and J by 12 bases, with 20 bases between the two germline ends. The DNA for the CDR3 is TGTGCCATCAGTCGACGGGAATTGGTAATGGCGCAGTTCTTC. Protein: CAISRRELVMAQFF.

V usage is TRBV6-5 and J usage is TRBJ1-5; 8 bases fit TRBD1. The CDR3 length is 16 residues. Unmatched junction bases numbered 6, after V lost 0 bases and J lost 5 bases. CDR1 and CDR2 (germline): MNHEY, SVGAGI. The CDR3 spells CASSYSGTGLDQPQHF. The DNA of the CDR3 is TGTGCCAGCAGTTACTCGGGGACAGGATTAGATCAGCCCCAGCATTTT.

This clone was observed once. This rearrangement joins TRBV4-1 to TRBJ2-3, with no clear D. CDR1 is MGHRA, CDR2 YSYEKL, per germline. The CDR3 consists of 15 residues. V was clipped by 0 bases and J by 6 bases, with 13 bases between them. The CDR3 nucleotides are TGCGCCAGCAGCCAAGATGCGGCTAGTTTTGATACGCAGTATTTT. It yields the protein CASSQDAASFDTQYF.

The chain employs TRBV5-1 and TRBJ2-1, with 10 bases identical to TRBD1. V lost 4 bases to trimming and J lost 9 bases; unmatched junction nucleotides: 4. Germline V gives CDR1 SGHRS, CDR2 YFSETQ. The CDR3 loop spans 13 amino acids. CDR3 loop: CASSGRQGAEQFF. The CDR3 coding sequence is TGCGCCAGCAGCGGTCGACAGGGGGCTGAGCAGTTCTTC.

The V and J genes are TRBV28 and TRBJ1-5; maybe TRBD1 (6 bases). The germline gives CDR1 MDHEN, CDR2 SYDVKM. The length of the CDR3 is 16 residues. Trimming removed 5 bases at V and 0 bases at J, with 14 bases between. CDR3 sequence: CASSPGTPYSNQPQHF. The CDR3 region has the DNA TGTGCCAGCAGTCCTGGGACACCTTATAGCAATCAGCCCCAGCATTTT. Full variable domain (missing parts from reference TRBV28 and TRBJ1-5): DVKVTQSSRYLVKRTGEKVFLECVQDMDHENMFWYRQDPGLGLRLIYFSYDVKMKEKGDIPEGYSVSREKKERFSLILESASTNQTSMYLCASSPGTPYSNQPQHFGDGTRLSIL.

This clone was picked up a small number of times. In DNA, the CDR3 is TGCAGCGTCTCAGAAGACAATCAGCCCCAGCATTTT. This encodes CSVSEDNQPQHF. V is TRBV29-1 and J is TRBJ1-5; D not certain. V was cut by 6 bases and J by 3 bases, with 9 bases left in between. Germline V gene lookup returns CDR1 SQVTM and CDR2 ANQGSEA. This CDR3 has 12 residues.

A few counts support this clone. In DNA, the CDR3 is TGTGCCAGCAGTTTAGGCGGTCTTATCGGGGAGCTGTTTTTT. It yields the protein CASSLGGLIGELFF. V usage is TRBV28 and J usage is TRBJ2-2, with no clear D. The V gene lost 2 bases and the J gene lost 7 bases, with 11 bases spanning the gap. This CDR3 is built from 14 residues. Germline V gives CDR1 MDHEN, CDR2 SYDVKM.

The chain is built from TRBV2 and TRBJ2-1; D is ambiguous. CDR3 length equals 10 residues. The V end was cut by 7 bases, the J end by 11 bases, with 9 bases between. Germline CDR1 is SNHLY and CDR2 is FYNNEI. CDR3: CASTTTKQFF. As DNA, the CDR3 is TGTGCCAGCACCACTACCAAGCAGTTCTTC.

The J gene is TRBJ1-4, the V gene TRBV28, with D possibly matching TRBD1 (5 bases). V lost 3 bases and J lost 12, with 11 bases in between. The CDR3 runs to 12 residues. CDR1 is MDHEN and CDR2 is SYDVKM in the germline V gene. In nucleotides, the CDR3 is TGTGCCAGCAGTTTCAGCAGGGTGGAACTGTTTTTT. It is translated as CASSFSRVELFF.

The genes are TRBV6-5 and TRBJ1-2; possibly TRBD1 for D (6 bases). CDR3 length: 14 amino acids. Looked up from germline, CDR1 is MNHEY and CDR2 is SVGAGI. The V and J ends lost 0 bases and 10 bases respectively, with 15 bases between them. The CDR3 nucleotides are TGTGCCAGCAGTTACTCAGGGGGTGATGGTGTCTACACCTTC. Translation gives CASSYSGGDGVYTF.

The table lists this clone with a few counts. The sample contains more than one DNA sequence encoding this CDR3. The chain uses TRBV5-1 and TRBJ2-7; TRBD2 agrees at 10 bases. The CDR3 is made up of 14 amino acids. In germline, CDR1 is SGHRS, CDR2 YFSETQ. V trimming: 4 bases; J trimming: 0 bases; junction bases outside the gene matches: 1. Here the CDR3 reads CASSASGSSYEQYF. DNA for the CDR3: TGCGCCAGCAGCGCTAGCGGGAGCTCCTACGAGCAGTACTTC.

This chain joins TRBV27 and TRBJ1-1, with 7 bases fitting TRBD1. The CDR3 contains 14 residues. V dropped 6 bases and J dropped 1; count of bases not matched to a gene: 5. Germline V gene lookup returns CDR1 MNHEY and CDR2 SMNVEV (reference sequence). CDR3 DNA: TGTGCCAGCAGGGAGGCAGGGGGGAACACTGAAGCTTTCTTT. The encoded protein is CASREAGGNTEAFF.

The chain links TRBV2 to TRBJ2-1; 7 bases agree with TRBD2. Germline values: CDR1 SNHLY, CDR2 FYNNEI. V was clipped by 10 bases and J by 4 bases; unmatched bases: 4. This CDR3 spans 12 amino acids. The CDR3, as DNA: TGTGCCAACACGGGGGGATACAATGAGCAGTTCTTC. It codes for CANTGGYNEQFF.

V usage is TRBV7-2 and J usage is TRBJ2-4; 11 bases are shared with TRBD2. This CDR3 contains 17 residues. From germline, CDR1 is SGHTA and CDR2 FQGNSA. After removal of 0 bases from V and 9 bases from J, the junction contained 10 bases not matched to a gene. The CDR3 coding sequence is TGTGCCAGCAGCTTAGCCTATCGTAGCGGGAGGGAGGGCATTCAGTACTTC. Protein sequence: CASSLAYRSGREGIQYF.